The 6 T cell receptor beta chains below all came from one sample that was sequenced in a study of control samples from healthy donors and cancer patients. Produced via immunoSEQ multiplex PCR; TCRdb's table is partial and in-frame only. Of 50,000 to 70,000 clones listed, roughly 87% were seen once; the top ten hold 3.5% to 4%. Sequencing was done on a sample of blood. The receptors shown here come from a man aged 50 to 59 in good health.

The sample holds one count of this clone. The chain carries TRBV5-5 and TRBJ2-6; D is unresolved. CDR3 length equals 13 residues. The germline V gene has CDR1 SGHKS and CDR2 YYEKEE (reference sequence). V lost 4 bases, J lost 4 bases, and 6 bases lay in between. CDR3: CASSLAGANVLTF. Written as DNA, the CDR3 is TGTGCCAGCAGCCTGGCGGGGGCCAACGTCCTGACTTTC.

Only one count was recorded for this clone. The V gene is TRBV13, the J gene TRBJ2-7; 7 bases map to TRBD1. The CDR3 totals 14 residues. V lost 5 bases and J lost 1; bases outside the gene matches: 5. Germline V gives CDR1 PRHDT, CDR2 FYEKMQ (reference sequence). CDR3 in amino acids: CASSPRDSSYEQYF. The CDR3, as DNA: TGTGCCAGCAGCCCCCGGGACAGTTCCTACGAGCAGTACTTC.

This clone showed up just once. The V call is TRBV9, the J call TRBJ2-2; 9 bases are a match to TRBD2. With V trimmed by 0 bases and J by 7 bases, 7 bases remained unmatched. Germline V gives CDR1 SGDLS, CDR2 YYNGEE. CDR3 length: 16 amino acids. The CDR3 sequence is CASSVAAGGPIGELFF. The CDR3 DNA reads TGTGCCAGCAGCGTAGCGGCGGGAGGGCCGATCGGGGAGCTGTTTTTT.

The chain is built from TRBV29-1 and TRBJ2-1; 7 bases are a match to TRBD1. CDR1 is SQVTM, CDR2 ANQGSEA, per germline. V was pared by 2 bases and J by 8 bases, with 6 bases of the junction left unmatched. The CDR3 spans 13 residues. DNA for the CDR3: TGCAGCGTTGAACAGACAGGGAGTGATGAGCAGTTCTTC. Its translation: CSVEQTGSDEQFF.

This clone showed up just a few times. CDR3 protein: CASSLGWTESYGYTF. The DNA for the CDR3 is TGTGCCAGCAGCTTAGGGTGGACAGAAAGTTATGGCTACACCTTC. The chain is built from TRBV7-9 and TRBJ1-2; TRBD1 is a possible D gene (6 bases). The germline V gene has CDR1 SEHNR and CDR2 FQNEAQ (reference sequence). The V end was cut by 1 base, the J end by 5 bases, with 14 bases between. CDR3 size: 15 residues. Full variable domain (missing parts from reference TRBV7-9 and TRBJ1-2): DTGVSQNPRHKITKRGQNVTFRCDPISEHNRLYWYRQTLGQGPEFLTYFQNEAQLEKSRLLSDRFSAERPKGSFSTLEIQRTEQGDSAMYLCASSLGWTESYGYTFGSGTRLTVV.

The CDR3, as DNA: TGTGCCACCAGGCAGGGGGATATCCCCGGGGAGCTGTTTTTT. Protein sequence: CATRQGDIPGELFF. The chain combines TRBV24-1 with TRBJ2-2; 7 positions match TRBD1. Germline V lookup: CDR1 KGHDR, CDR2 SFDVKD. Unmatched junction bases numbered 7, after V lost 7 bases and J lost 6 bases. The CDR3 consists of 14 residues.